Each of the 22 T cell receptor beta chains below was sequenced from the same sample in a study of blood T cell repertoires in COVID-19. Clones were sequenced by immunoSEQ multiplex PCR, and TCRdb holds only the in-frame ones, with some missing. This table holds approximately 130,000 clones, roughly 79% found once. The specimen sequenced was peripheral blood. These receptors originate from a human donor in a cohort sampled during active COVID-19.

CDR3 DNA sequence: TGCGCCAGCAGCCTGTACAATGAGCAGTTCTTC. Protein product: CASSLYNEQFF. The chain employs TRBV5-1 and TRBJ2-1; D unclear. CDR1 SGHRS and CDR2 YFSETQ come from the germline V gene. Trimming stripped 4 bases from V and 4 bases from J, with 3 bases between. This CDR3 spans 11 amino acids.

This sequence joins TRBV9 and TRBJ2-5; 7 positions match TRBD2. Germline V gene data show CDR1 as SGDLS and CDR2 as YYNGEE. The V and J ends lost 3 bases and 2 bases, in that order; junction bases with no gene match: 7. This CDR3 comprises 15 residues. This chain's CDR3 is CASSASLGGQETQYF. The DNA for the CDR3 is TGTGCCAGCAGCGCGAGTCTCGGGGGGCAAGAGACCCAGTACTTC.

This clone was counted a few times. This chain uses TRBV12-3 or TRBV12-4 with TRBJ1-5; TRBD1 aligns across 10 bases. This CDR3 has 13 amino acids. V was pared by 8 bases and J by 2 bases, with 0 bases of the junction left unmatched. CDR3 in amino acids: CASGQGGNQPQHF. As DNA, the CDR3 is TGTGCCAGCGGACAGGGGGGCAATCAGCCCCAGCATTTT.

The chain is built from TRBV6-6 and TRBJ1-1, with 8 bases identical to TRBD1. This CDR3 region has 14 residues. CDR1 and CDR2 from the germline V gene are MNHNY and SVGAGI (reference sequence). Trimming at V came to 6 bases and at J to 5 bases, leaving 8 bases not matched to a gene. This chain's CDR3 is CASSKTGDITEAFF. Here the CDR3 DNA reads TGTGCCAGCAGCAAGACAGGGGATATAACTGAAGCTTTCTTT.

Ten or more counts support this clone. This sequence joins TRBV27 and TRBJ2-2, with TRBD1 matching over 8 bases. The CDR3 covers 15 residues. V was pared by 5 bases and J by 6 bases, with 8 bases of the junction left unmatched. CDR1 is MNHEY and CDR2 is SMNVEV in the germline V gene (reference sequence). CDR3 protein: CASSNTGGPSGELFF. The CDR3 DNA sequence: TGTGCCAGCAGTAATACAGGGGGACCCTCCGGGGAGCTGTTTTTT.

The chain joins TRBV19 to TRBJ2-3; the D gene is possibly TRBD1 (6 bases). With 1 base removed from V and 4 bases from J, the gap between germline ends came to 12 bases. The CDR3 is 15 amino acids. Germline V gene sequence: CDR1 LNHDA, CDR2 SQIVND (reference sequence). In DNA, the CDR3 is TGTGCCAGTAGTATAGGCACAGGGTCCGCAGATACGCAGTATTTT. Translating gives CASSIGTGSADTQYF. Using reference TRBV19 and TRBJ2-3 for the parts outside the CDR3, the full variable domain is DGGITQSPKYLFRKEGQNVTLSCEQNLNHDAMYWYRQDPGQGLRLIYYSQIVNDFQKGDIAEGYSVSREKKESFPLTVTSAQKNPTAFYLCASSIGTGSADTQYFGPGTRLTVL.

The CDR3, as DNA: TGTGCCAGCAGTTTTTCCTCCCAGGGATGGTATGGCTACACCTTC. Translating gives CASSFSSQGWYGYTF. The chain carries TRBV28 and TRBJ1-2; tentatively, D is TRBD1 (5 bases). The V gene's germline CDR1 is MDHEN and CDR2 SYDVKM. The V gene lost 3 bases and the J gene lost 5 bases, with 16 bases spanning the gap. The CDR3 extends over 15 amino acids.

The chain recombines TRBV7-8 with TRBJ2-7, with D possibly TRBD1 on 5 matching bases. This CDR3 spans 18 amino acids. Germline V CDR1 and CDR2: SGHVS, FQNEAQ. V was pared by 5 bases and J by 2 bases, with 25 bases between. The CDR3 DNA is TGTGCCAGCAGCGGAGTAGATGTGAACAGGCGCTATACCTACGAGCAGTACTTC. This encodes CASSGVDVNRRYTYEQYF. Full variable domain (remainder filled in from reference TRBV7-8 and TRBJ2-7): GAGVSQSPRYKVAKRGQDVALRCDPISGHVSLFWYQQALGQGPEFLTYFQNEAQLDKSGLPSDRFFAERPEGSVSTLKIQRTQQEDSAVYLCASSGVDVNRRYTYEQYFGPGTRLTVT.

The CDR3 reads CASSMTGEWGSNQPQHF. In nucleotides, the CDR3 is TGTGCCAGTAGTATGACAGGGGAATGGGGAAGCAATCAGCCCCAGCATTTT. The chain couples TRBV19 to TRBJ1-5, with TRBD1 matching 8 bases. This CDR3 spans 17 amino acids. The V segment lost 3 bases and the J segment 1 base; nucleotides outside the gene matches: 8. Per the germline V gene, CDR1 is LNHDA and CDR2 is SQIVND (reference sequence).

This clone was detected only a few times. The chain carries TRBV30 and TRBJ1-2; 7 nucleotides align to TRBD1. Germline assignment: CDR1 GTSNPN and CDR2 SVGIG (reference sequence). The trim removed 7 bases at V and 8 bases at J, leaving 16 bases unmatched. The CDR3 has 14 residues. The CDR3 DNA reads TGTGCCTACCTACAGGGACAGCGGAACAAGGGCTACACCTTC. It yields the protein CAYLQGQRNKGYTF.

This chain joins TRBV3-1 (or the pseudogene TRBV3-2) and TRBJ2-5, with D perhaps matching TRBD1 (5 bases). Germline CDR1 and CDR2: LGHDT and YNNKEL (reference sequence). The V end was cut by 0 bases, the J end by 5 bases, with 7 bases between. The CDR3 runs to 13 residues. The CDR3 region has the DNA TGTGCCAGCAGCCAAGACTCAGGGGAGACCCAGTACTTC. Encoded protein: CASSQDSGETQYF.

This chain joins TRBV5-1 and TRBJ1-1; the match to TRBD1 covers 9 bases. This CDR3 is 17 amino acids long. V gave up 4 bases and J gave up 1 base; unmatched junction bases: 11. Germline CDR1 is SGHRS and CDR2 is YFSETQ. Here the CDR3 DNA reads TGCGCCAGCAGCCACAGGGGACAGGGCAGAGGGAACACTGAAGCTTTCTTT. This encodes CASSHRGQGRGNTEAFF.

This chain connects TRBV27 to TRBJ2-7; D is unclear. Per germline, CDR1 MNHEY and CDR2 SMNVEV (reference sequence). CDR3 length: 13 residues. Trimming stripped 2 bases from V and 0 bases from J, with 5 bases between. The CDR3 DNA follows: TGTGCCAGCAGTTTAATATTCTCCTACGAGCAGTACTTC. It is translated as CASSLIFSYEQYF.

The chain has TRBV27 and TRBJ2-7; D might be TRBD1 (6 bases). The CDR3 totals 14 residues. Trimming shortened V by 6 bases and J by 1 base, and 13 bases separated the two germline ends. CDR1 MNHEY and CDR2 SMNVEV come from the germline V gene (reference sequence). DNA of the CDR3: TGTGCCAGCAGCCCGCAGACAGGTTCCTACGAGCAGTACTTC. Protein product: CASSPQTGSYEQYF.

The rearrangement uses TRBV5-1 and TRBJ2-5; 9 bases match TRBD2. The CDR3 is made up of 14 amino acids. Trimming cost V 4 bases and J 5 bases; bases outside gene matches: 6. Germline V gene data show CDR1 as SGHRS and CDR2 as YFSETQ. The CDR3 spells CASSAAGGRETQYF. In nucleotides, the CDR3 is TGCGCCAGCAGCGCAGCGGGGGGCCGGGAGACCCAGTACTTC.

V gene TRBV4-2 combines with J gene TRBJ1-2; unclear D gene. The CDR3 consists of 15 residues. V lost 0 bases to trimming and J lost 3 bases, with 11 bases between them. The germline gives CDR1 LGHNA, CDR2 YNFKEQ. DNA of the CDR3: TGTGCCAGCAGCCAAGAAATGGGGAGGGACTATGGCTACACCTTC. Translated: CASSQEMGRDYGYTF.

As regards this clone: At one end, the junction sequence differs from germline, possibly due to a read error. This chain connects TRBV9 to TRBJ2-5; perhaps TRBD2 as D (7 bases). CDR1 SGDLS and CDR2 YYNGEE come from the germline V gene. This CDR3 spans 15 amino acids. CDR3 nucleotides: TGTGCCCGCAGCGCCGGGGGCAGGGAGGGGGAGACCCAGTACTTC. Protein product: CARSAGGREGETQYF.

J is TRBJ1-6 and V is TRBV30; D call uncertain. CDR1 is GTSNPN, CDR2 SVGIG, per germline (reference sequence). Trimming shortened V by 0 bases and J by 1 base, and 4 bases separated the two germline ends. The CDR3 runs to 14 residues. The CDR3 sequence: CAWSVHSYNSPLHF. CDR3 in DNA: TGTGCCTGGAGTGTACATTCCTATAATTCACCCCTCCACTTT. Drawing the rest from reference TRBV30 and TRBJ1-6, the complete variable domain is SQTIHQWPATLVQPVGSPLSLECTVEGTSNPNLYWYRQAAGRGLQLLFYSVGIGQISSEVPQNLSASRPQDRQFILSSKKLLLSDSGFYLCAWSVHSYNSPLHFGNGTRLTVT.

This clone was seen only once. The chain has TRBV9 and TRBJ2-3; perhaps TRBD2 as D (6 bases). Germline V gene lookup returns CDR1 SGDLS and CDR2 YYNGEE. The CDR3 is 14 amino acids. Trimming left V 2 bases short and J 0 bases short, with 7 bases between. The CDR3 region is CASSVSGSTDTQYF. CDR3 in DNA: TGTGCCAGCAGCGTTAGCGGTAGCACAGATACGCAGTATTTT.

This clone was picked up one time. This sequence joins TRBV19 and TRBJ2-4; D unclear. V shed 2 bases and J shed 3 bases, with 8 bases lying between them. This CDR3 is 14 amino acids long. Germline assignment: CDR1 LNHDA and CDR2 SQIVND (reference sequence). CDR3 in DNA: TGTGCCAGTAGTATACCCAGACTCAAAAACATTCAGTACTTC. This gives the protein CASSIPRLKNIQYF.

The chain has TRBV5-6 and TRBJ1-4; possibly TRBD1 for D (5 bases). The CDR3 spans 16 residues. The V end lost 3 bases, the J end lost 5 bases, and 17 bases lay between the germline ends. In germline, CDR1 is SGHDT, CDR2 YYEEEE. The CDR3 protein is CASSWIGQRSNEKLFF. CDR3 coding DNA: TGTGCCAGCAGCTGGATTGGACAAAGGTCGAATGAAAAACTGTTTTTT.

V and J are TRBV5-1 and TRBJ2-2, with D perhaps matching TRBD2 (6 bases). The CDR3 runs to 16 residues. The germline V and J ends were trimmed by 5 bases and 2 bases, with 16 bases remaining between them. Germline V gene data show CDR1 as SGHRS and CDR2 as YFSETQ. This chain's CDR3 is CASRGLRGPNTGELFF. The CDR3 DNA reads TGCGCCAGCAGGGGGTTGCGGGGCCCCAACACCGGGGAGCTGTTTTTT.